Sequencing of this T cell receptor beta chain was carried out in a study of T cell changes during pregnancy in multiple sclerosis. This table comes from immunoSEQ multiplex PCR, and its TCRdb copy is limited to in-frame clones, with some not included. In the table there are tens of thousands of clones, almost 95% of which are singletons. Per germline, CDR1 LGHNA and CDR2 YNFKEQ. Trimming cost V 1 base and J 1 base, with 11 bases left between them. This CDR3 has 16 residues. The chain recombines TRBV4-2 with TRBJ1-3; unclear D gene. Specimen: peripheral blood, collected in the first trimester of pregnancy. This receptor was identified in a female donor with multiple sclerosis, enrolled in a pregnancy study. The CDR3 loop reads CASSQGGILSGNTIYF. The CDR3 nucleotides are TGTGCCAGCAGCCAAGGAGGCATACTGTCTGGAAACACCATATATTTT.